The subject of this entry is one T cell receptor beta chain. Its antigen is not known. The sample is drawn from a study of T cells in Graves' hyperthyroidism and ophthalmopathy. Overall study findings and caveats: Blood samples included most of the expanded thyroid clonotypes exceeding 0.001.

The diagnoses drew upon clinical symptoms, serum thyroxine and TRAb, thyroid ultrasound and orbital computed tomography. RNA transcripts were the template for amplifying TCR beta CDR3 regions. With the HTBI primer set, the TCR CDR3 went through a first round of RT-PCR. A single record per CDR3 protein comes from TCRdb applying MiXCR to the multiplex PCR reads. Counted here are more than 500,000 distinct CDR3 sequences, about 43% occurring once; the ten biggest clones make up roughly 20%. V was trimmed by 3 bases and J by 6 bases, leaving 13 bases between them. Germline lookup yields CDR1 SGHRS and CDR2 YFSETQ. The CDR3 length is 13 residues.

The receptor comes from an adult woman with Graves' disease, either hyperthyroidism or ophthalmopathy (not recorded which). What was sequenced was peripheral blood or thyroid tissue (not recorded which). This rearrangement joins TRBV5-1 to TRBJ2-7, with D perhaps assigned TRBD1 or TRBD2 (6 bases each). The chain's CDR3 is CASSSTGASEQYF. The CDR3 DNA follows: TGCGCCAGCAGCTCAACGGGGGCGAGCGAGCAGTACTTC.